This TCR beta chain comes out of a study of blood T cell repertoires in COVID-19. Looking at the study overall: Some COVID-19 samples were acute and others convalescent; all came from the United States, Italy and Spain. PBMCs, B-cell-depleted T cells, or T cells provided the cDNA or gDNA that made up the material.

Original processing notes: The assay estimated nucleated cells by amplifying reference gene primers. Method: immunoSEQ multiplex PCR; TCRdb's copy keeps in-frame clones and lacks some. The V and J calls and clone size were taken over from that table, and D and trimming were inferred from the DNA. The sample records 130,000 to 150,000 clones, approximately 86% being singletons. The germline V gene has CDR1 SEHNR and CDR2 FQNEAQ (reference sequence). The length of the CDR3 is 13 residues. V shed 3 bases and J shed 3 bases, with 6 bases lying between them. This TCR derives from a middle-aged woman with active or convalescent COVID-19. Sequencing was carried out using peripheral blood. The V call is TRBV7-9, the J call TRBJ1-3; D is uncertain. The CDR3 region is CASSFRSGNTIYF. The CDR3 region has the DNA TGTGCCAGCAGCTTCCGGAGTGGAAACACCATATATTTT.